These 28 T cell receptor beta chains share one sample of origin, sequenced in a study of cytomegalovirus exposure and HLA in healthy donors. The PCR was carried out with 60 Vbeta primers and 13 Jbeta primers. TCRdb's table, derived via immunoSEQ multiplex PCR, lists solely in-frame clones and lacks some. The sample has 110,000 to 150,000 clones. The sample consisted of PBMCs. The receptors stem from a man in his forties in good health and CMV-seronegative.

This chain connects TRBV5-1 to TRBJ1-1; D is unresolved. The length of the CDR3 is 14 residues. The ends were cut back, 0 bases at V and 1 base at J, with 7 bases in the middle. CDR1 SGHRS and CDR2 YFSETQ come from the germline V gene. The CDR3 coding sequence is TGCGCCAGCAGCTTGGGTCAATCGAACACTGAAGCTTTCTTT. Protein product: CASSLGQSNTEAFF.

The chain recombines TRBV7-9 with TRBJ2-7; 7 bases line up with TRBD1. V was pared by 7 bases and J by 5 bases, with 11 bases of the junction left unmatched. Per germline, CDR1 SEHNR and CDR2 FQNEAQ (reference sequence). CDR3 length equals 14 residues. CDR3 in DNA: TGTGCCAGCACCACGACAGGGTACGGGAACGAGCAGTACTTC. Its protein product is CASTTTGYGNEQYF.

This chain's CDR3 is CASSEEGQGAWKLFF. In DNA form, the CDR3 reads TGTGCCAGCAGTGAAGAGGGACAGGGGGCTTGGAAACTGTTTTTT. The chain carries TRBV2 and TRBJ1-4; 12 nucleotides align to TRBD1. The ends lost 1 base at V and 11 bases at J; junction bases unmatched: 5. The CDR3 sequence is 15 residues long. Looked up from germline, CDR1 is SNHLY and CDR2 is FYNNEI.

CDR3 DNA sequence: TGTGCCAGCAGCCAGGGATTGCAAGAAAAACTGTTTTTT. This codes for CASSQGLQEKLFF. The chain carries TRBV6-5 and TRBJ1-4; D possibly corresponds to TRBD1 (5 bases). The CDR3 consists of 13 residues. The ends were cut back, 6 bases at V and 8 bases at J, with 13 bases in the middle. Germline V gene sequence: CDR1 MNHEY, CDR2 SVGAGI.

V gene TRBV20-1 combines with J gene TRBJ2-1; D ambiguous. The CDR3 extends over 11 amino acids. Trimming shortened V by 7 bases and J by 6 bases, and 10 bases separated the two germline ends. The germline gives CDR1 DFQATT, CDR2 SNEGSKA (reference sequence). CDR3 nucleotides: TGCAGTGTCAGTCGCGGCAATGAGCAGTTCTTC. Translating gives CSVSRGNEQFF.

The rearrangement links TRBV18 to TRBJ2-1; 11 bases align to TRBD2. Losses at the gene ends were 0 bases for V and 7 bases for J; bases not matched to a gene: 2. The CDR3 runs 15 residues. Germline CDR1 and CDR2: KGHSH and LQKENI. In DNA, the CDR3 is TGTGCCAGCTCACCACCGACTAGCGGGGAAAATGAGCAGTTCTTC. Its protein is CASSPPTSGENEQFF. Filled out from reference TRBV18 and TRBJ2-1, the complete variable domain reads NAGVMQNPRHLVRRRGQEARLRCSPMKGHSHVYWYRQLPEEGLKFMVYLQKENIIDESGMPKERFSAEFPKEGPSILRIQQVVRGDSAAYFCASSPPTSGENEQFFGPGTRLTVL.

V and J are TRBV29-1 and TRBJ1-1; 7 positions match TRBD1. The length of the CDR3 is 11 residues. After removal of 5 bases from V and 6 bases from J, the junction contained 3 bases not matched to a gene. Germline V gene sequence: CDR1 SQVTM, CDR2 ANQGSEA. The CDR3 reads CSVSQGAEAFF. As DNA, the CDR3 is TGCAGCGTTTCCCAGGGGGCTGAAGCTTTCTTT.

The rearrangement uses TRBV5-1 and TRBJ2-3; the D gene is possibly TRBD2 (5 bases). Looked up from germline, CDR1 is SGHRS and CDR2 is YFSETQ. V lost 3 bases and J lost 0, with 11 bases in between. The CDR3 is 15 amino acids. CDR3 protein: CASSSDYPSTDTQYF. As DNA, the CDR3 is TGCGCCAGCAGCTCCGACTACCCTAGCACAGATACGCAGTATTTT.

V usage is TRBV6-5 and J usage is TRBJ2-7, with D perhaps TRBD1 (5 bases). The CDR3 length is 13 residues. The ends were cut back, 7 bases at V and 3 bases at J, with 13 bases in the middle. Germline V gives CDR1 MNHEY, CDR2 SVGAGI. Here the CDR3 DNA reads TGTGCCAGCAAGGCAGGGAAGGGCTACGAGCAGTACTTC. This codes for CASKAGKGYEQYF.

The V call is TRBV6-6, the J call TRBJ1-1; D might be TRBD1 (5 bases). CDR3 length equals 16 residues. The germline V gene encodes CDR1 MNHNY and CDR2 SVGAGI (reference sequence). The V end was cut by 4 bases, the J end by 1 base, with 16 bases between. CDR3 loop: CASSFDPAGQNTEAFF. The CDR3 DNA sequence: TGTGCCAGCAGTTTCGATCCTGCGGGGCAGAACACTGAAGCTTTCTTT.

The chain links TRBV7-2 to TRBJ2-1; no firm D call. Deletions cut 8 bases from V and 0 bases from J, with 8 bases between. The CDR3 has 13 amino acids. Germline CDR1 SGHTA, CDR2 FQGNSA. CDR3 sequence (DNA): TGTGCCAGCGAGGAAAGCTCCTACAATGAGCAGTTCTTC. This gives the protein CASEESSYNEQFF.

This chain connects TRBV6-1 to TRBJ2-7; tentatively, D is TRBD2 (6 bases). The CDR3 is made up of 15 amino acids. V was pared by 8 bases and J by 3 bases, with 20 bases between. Germline V gene sequence: CDR1 MNHNS, CDR2 SASEGT. CDR3 protein: CASGLKENPFYEQYF. Here the CDR3 DNA reads TGTGCCAGCGGACTAAAGGAAAACCCCTTCTACGAGCAGTACTTC.

The chain joins TRBV2 to TRBJ1-2, with D possibly being TRBD1 (5 bases). V lost 6 bases to trimming and J lost 0 bases, with 17 bases between them. CDR1 and CDR2 from the germline V gene are SNHLY and FYNNEI. This CDR3 has 16 amino acids. The CDR3 nucleotides are TGTGCCAGCAGCGCTGGGGCACTTCCAGCTAACTATGGCTACACCTTC. It yields the protein CASSAGALPANYGYTF.

This chain uses TRBV4-2 with TRBJ2-7; D may be TRBD1 (5 bases). The germline gives CDR1 LGHNA, CDR2 YNFKEQ. The CDR3 is made up of 15 amino acids. V dropped 0 bases and J dropped 3 bases, with 12 bases sitting between them. This chain's CDR3 is CASSQDRQGYYEQYF. In DNA form, the CDR3 reads TGTGCCAGCAGCCAAGATAGGCAGGGCTACTACGAGCAGTACTTC.

CDR3 protein: CASSQGPGDTQYF. As DNA, the CDR3 is TGTGCCAGCAGCCAAGGCCCGGGGGATACGCAGTATTTT. V is TRBV4-2 and J is TRBJ2-3; a possible D gene is TRBD2 (5 bases). The germline V and J ends were trimmed by 1 base and 6 bases, with 8 bases remaining between them. In germline, CDR1 is LGHNA, CDR2 YNFKEQ. This CDR3 has 13 amino acids.

Notes on this clone: Other nucleotide sequences from this sample produce the same CDR3. The chain uses TRBV7-9 and TRBJ2-5, with TRBD2 as a possible D gene (7 bases). V was pared by 4 bases and J by 3 bases, with 12 bases between. The CDR3 length is 14 residues. The germline gives CDR1 SEHNR, CDR2 FQNEAQ (reference sequence). CDR3 nucleotide sequence: TGTGCCAGCAGCTCTCTAGGGGGGGAAGAGACCCAGTACTTC. Protein sequence: CASSSLGGEETQYF.

This chain connects TRBV19 to TRBJ2-3; tentatively, D is TRBD1 (5 bases). The V gene lost 0 bases and the J gene lost 6 bases, with 19 bases spanning the gap. Germline V CDR1 and CDR2: LNHDA, SQIVND (reference sequence). The CDR3 is 17 amino acids. CDR3 in amino acids: CASSIDLTGTWMDTQYF. Here the CDR3 DNA reads TGTGCCAGTAGTATAGATCTAACAGGAACATGGATGGATACGCAGTATTTT.

V and J are TRBV11-2 and TRBJ2-2; no definite D call. Trimming removed 2 bases at V and 3 bases at J, with 4 bases between. CDR1 is SGHAT and CDR2 is FQNNGV in the germline V gene. This CDR3 is built from 13 residues. The CDR3 here is CASSLRDTGELFF. In DNA, the CDR3 is TGTGCCAGCAGCTTACGGGACACCGGGGAGCTGTTTTTT.

This chain uses TRBV7-2 with TRBJ1-2; maybe TRBD1 (5 bases). The CDR3 runs 14 residues. The ends were cut back, 1 base at V and 8 bases at J, with 14 bases in the middle. Germline V CDR1 and CDR2: SGHTA, FQGNSA. CDR3 amino acids: CASSLDRLVGGYTF. The CDR3, as DNA: TGTGCCAGCAGCTTAGACAGGCTAGTAGGCGGCTACACCTTC.

V and J are TRBV2 and TRBJ1-2; 8 bases are shared with TRBD1. After removal of 5 bases from V and 3 bases from J, the junction contained 2 bases not matched to a gene. The CDR3 runs to 13 residues. Germline V lookup: CDR1 SNHLY, CDR2 FYNNEI. DNA for the CDR3: TGTGCCAGCAGTTTGACAGGGGACTATGGCTACACCTTC. It yields the protein CASSLTGDYGYTF.

V gene TRBV5-4 combines with J gene TRBJ2-5, with 9 bases matching TRBD1. Germline trimming cut 0 bases from V and 1 base from J; bases unmatched to any gene: 7. Germline CDR1 is SGHNT and CDR2 is YYREEE (reference sequence). The CDR3 is 17 residues long. Here the CDR3 DNA reads TGTGCCAGCAGCTTGGGGGGCGGGACAGGGCCCCAAGAGACCCAGTACTTC. Amino acid sequence: CASSLGGGTGPQETQYF.

The chain is built from TRBV15 and TRBJ1-4; a possible D gene is TRBD1 (6 bases). Germline V CDR1 and CDR2: LNHNV, YYDKDF (reference sequence). V dropped 5 bases and J dropped 7 bases, with 17 bases sitting between them. This CDR3 has 15 residues. This chain's CDR3 is CATSRNDRLAEKLFF. CDR3 DNA: TGTGCCACCAGCCGAAACGACAGGTTAGCTGAAAAACTGTTTTTT. Based on the CDR3 plus reference TRBV15 and TRBJ1-4, the full variable domain is DAMVIQNPRYQVTQFGKPVTLSCSQTLNHNVMYWYQQKSSQAPKLLFHYYDKDFNNEADTPDNFQSRRPNTSFCFLDIRSPGLGDTAMYLCATSRNDRLAEKLFFGSGTQLSVL.

The chain carries TRBV9 and TRBJ1-5; unclear D gene. Trimming pared 0 bases from V and 7 bases from J, leaving 11 bases between. Germline values: CDR1 SGDLS, CDR2 YYNGEE. The CDR3 has 14 residues. The CDR3 DNA follows: TGTGCCAGCAGCGTAGAAGGTTACGGGCAGCCCCAGCATTTT. Encoded protein: CASSVEGYGQPQHF.

V usage is TRBV7-7 and J usage is TRBJ2-1; TRBD2 aligns across 13 bases. The V and J ends lost 3 bases and 7 bases, in that order; junction bases with no gene match: 3. The CDR3 runs 15 residues. From germline, CDR1 is SSHAT and CDR2 FNYEAQ (reference sequence). For the CDR3, the DNA is TGTGCCAGCAGCTTCGGGACTAGCGGGGATAATGAGCAGTTCTTC. It is translated as CASSFGTSGDNEQFF.

CDR3 region: CASGLAGGVNTQYF. CDR3 in DNA: TGTGCTAGTGGTTTGGCGGGGGGCGTAAATACGCAGTATTTT. This chain joins TRBV12-5 and TRBJ2-3, with a possible D match to TRBD2 (7 bases). Looked up from germline, CDR1 is LGHNT and CDR2 is FRNRAP. The CDR3 has 14 residues. V lost 1 base and J lost 7, with 12 bases in between.

The chain uses TRBV2 and TRBJ2-7; D uncertain. The CDR3 sequence is 14 residues long. V lost 4 bases and J 1 base, leaving 11 bases between the germline ends. CDR1 SNHLY and CDR2 FYNNEI come from the germline V gene. CDR3 sequence (DNA): TGTGCCAGCAGTGGTACTTATATATCCTACGAGCAGTACTTC. Translated: CASSGTYISYEQYF.

The rearrangement joins TRBV7-3 to TRBJ2-1; 9 nucleotides agree with TRBD1. The CDR3 has 15 amino acids. Germline V CDR1 and CDR2: SGHTA, FQGTGA. Trimming took 5 bases from V and 7 from J; bases not matched to a gene: 9. In DNA form, the CDR3 reads TGTGCCAGCAGCGCGGGACAGGGTTATGGAAATGAGCAGTTCTTC. Amino acid sequence: CASSAGQGYGNEQFF. Combining the CDR3 with reference TRBV7-3 and TRBJ2-1 gives the whole variable domain GAGVSQTPSNKVTEKGKYVELRCDPISGHTALYWYRQSLGQGPEFLIYFQGTGAADDSGLPNDRFFAVRPEGSVSTLKIQRTERGDSAVYLCASSAGQGYGNEQFFGPGTRLTVL.

This sequence joins TRBV7-6 and TRBJ2-3; no clear D. CDR1 SGHVS and CDR2 FNYEAQ come from the germline V gene. The CDR3 sequence is 13 residues long. The germline V and J ends were trimmed by 2 bases and 4 bases, with 7 bases remaining between them. CDR3 amino acids: CASSLFRADTQYF. The CDR3 DNA reads TGTGCCAGCAGCTTATTTCGGGCAGATACGCAGTATTTT.